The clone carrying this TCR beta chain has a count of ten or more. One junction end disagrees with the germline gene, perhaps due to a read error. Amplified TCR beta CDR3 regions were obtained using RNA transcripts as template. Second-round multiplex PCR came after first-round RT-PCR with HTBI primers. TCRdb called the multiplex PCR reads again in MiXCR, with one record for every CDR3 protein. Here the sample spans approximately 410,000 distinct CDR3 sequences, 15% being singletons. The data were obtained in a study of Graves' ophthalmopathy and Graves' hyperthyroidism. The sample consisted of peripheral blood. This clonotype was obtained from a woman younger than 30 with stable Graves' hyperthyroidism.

CDR3 nucleotide sequence: TGCGCCAGCGCTGGAAGGGGAGGGCTCCAAGAGACCCAGTACTTC. This sequence encodes CASAGRGGLQETQYF. The chain carries TRBV6-1 and TRBJ2-5, with 7 nucleotides matching TRBD2. CDR3 length: 15 residues. CDR1 is MNHNS and CDR2 is SASEGT in the germline V gene.